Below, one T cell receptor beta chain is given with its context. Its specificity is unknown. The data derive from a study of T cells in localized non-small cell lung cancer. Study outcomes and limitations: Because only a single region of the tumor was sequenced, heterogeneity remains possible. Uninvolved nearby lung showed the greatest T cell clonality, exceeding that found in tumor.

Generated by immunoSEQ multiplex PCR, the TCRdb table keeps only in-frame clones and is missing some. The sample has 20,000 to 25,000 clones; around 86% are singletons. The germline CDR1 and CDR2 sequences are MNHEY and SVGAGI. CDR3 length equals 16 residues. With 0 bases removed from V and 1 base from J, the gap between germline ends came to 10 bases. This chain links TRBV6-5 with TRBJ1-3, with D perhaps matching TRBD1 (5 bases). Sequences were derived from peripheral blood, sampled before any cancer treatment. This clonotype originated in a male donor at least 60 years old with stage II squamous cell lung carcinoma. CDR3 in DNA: TGTGCCAGCAGTTACTCGTCGGGGGGGTCTGGAAACACCATATATTTT. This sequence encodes CASSYSSGGSGNTIYF.